Presented here are 16 T cell receptor beta chains from one specimen sequenced in a study of identifying expanded T cells in peripheral blood. TCRdb's table, derived via immunoSEQ multiplex PCR, lists solely in-frame clones and lacks some. This sample carries about 97,000 clones, approximately 88% of them seen once, and the ten largest clones take approximately 18%. Material for sequencing was blood. The origin of the receptors is a person aged 18 to 70 in good health.

This sequence joins TRBV7-2 and TRBJ1-3; the match to TRBD1 covers 8 bases. The CDR3 loop spans 15 amino acids. Unmatched junction bases numbered 2, after V lost 3 bases and J lost 1 base. Per the germline V gene, CDR1 is SGHTA and CDR2 is FQGNSA. The CDR3 spells CASSFGTGSGNTIYF. CDR3 in DNA: TGTGCCAGCAGCTTCGGGACAGGTTCTGGAAACACCATATATTTT.

The rearrangement links TRBV7-2 to TRBJ2-2; D not certain. The ends were cut back, 0 bases at V and 6 bases at J, with 5 bases in the middle. Germline CDR1 SGHTA, CDR2 FQGNSA. The CDR3 length is 13 residues. DNA of the CDR3: TGTGCCAGCAGCTTAGCGGTTCCCGGGGAGCTGTTTTTT. Amino acid sequence: CASSLAVPGELFF.

This chain links TRBV9 with TRBJ2-3, with 7 nucleotides matching TRBD1. Germline-derived CDR1 and CDR2 are SGDLS and YYNGEE. With 4 bases clipped from V and 1 base from J, the junction kept 9 bases outside the gene matches. The CDR3 length is 16 residues. The CDR3 loop is CASSPPQTGRTDTQYF. The CDR3, as DNA: TGTGCCAGCAGCCCGCCACAGACAGGGCGCACAGATACGCAGTATTTT.

This clone was counted once. J is TRBJ1-1 and V is TRBV5-1; D unresolved. Germline-derived CDR1 and CDR2 are SGHRS and YFSETQ. This CDR3 spans 14 amino acids. Trimming pared 4 bases from V and 4 bases from J, leaving 14 bases between. The CDR3 sequence: CASSLTIFSTEAFF. The CDR3, as DNA: TGCGCCAGCAGCCTCACAATCTTCAGCACTGAAGCTTTCTTT.

The chain joins TRBV4-3 to TRBJ2-1; D uncertain. The CDR3 covers 14 residues. Germline CDR1 LGHNA, CDR2 YSLEER. V was trimmed by 1 base and J by 7 bases, leaving 11 bases between them. This CDR3 reads CASSQGVGLNEQFF. As DNA, the CDR3 is TGCGCCAGCAGCCAAGGGGTGGGGTTAAATGAGCAGTTCTTC.

This chain links TRBV5-4 with TRBJ1-4, with TRBD1 identical over 8 bases. Per germline, CDR1 SGHNT and CDR2 YYREEE (reference sequence). The CDR3 is made up of 14 amino acids. J lost 8 bases, V lost 1 base, and 4 bases had no gene match. The CDR3 is CASSLQGATEKLFF. In DNA, the CDR3 is TGTGCCAGCAGCTTGCAGGGGGCAACGGAAAAACTGTTTTTT. Full variable domain (outside the CDR3, taken from reference TRBV5-4 and TRBJ1-4): ETGVTQSPTHLIKTRGQQVTLRCSSQSGHNTVSWYQQALGQGPQFIFQYYREEENGRGNFPPRFSGLQFPNYSSELNVNALELDDSALYLCASSLQGATEKLFFGSGTQLSVL.

In the case of this clone: The junction shows a germline mismatch at one end, possibly a read error. The CDR3 spells CASSSTLAGESYEQYF. Here the CDR3 DNA reads TGCGCCAGCAGCTCCACACTAGCGGGGGAATCCTACGAGCAGTACTTC. The chain joins TRBV7-9 to TRBJ2-7; 11 bases are shared with TRBD2. This CDR3 is built from 16 residues. Germline CDR1 SEHNR, CDR2 FQNEAQ (reference sequence).

The chain employs TRBV4-2 and TRBJ2-3, with 11 bases aligning to TRBD2. In germline, CDR1 is LGHNA, CDR2 YNFKEQ. V trimming: 0 bases; J trimming: 5 bases; junction bases outside the gene matches: 7. CDR3 length: 17 amino acids. CDR3 nucleotide sequence: TGTGCCAGCAGCCAAGATCTCCTAGCGGGGGGAAGAGATACGCAGTATTTT. The encoded protein is CASSQDLLAGGRDTQYF.

The chain couples TRBV5-6 to TRBJ2-5; TRBD1 matches at 8 bases. The V and J ends lost 3 bases and 3 bases, in that order; junction bases with no gene match: 7. The CDR3 extends over 15 amino acids. The germline CDR1 and CDR2 sequences are SGHDT and YYEEEE. The CDR3, as DNA: TGTGCCAGCAGCTCCATAGGACAGGGAAAAGAGACCCAGTACTTC. Its protein is CASSSIGQGKETQYF.

This clone was seen once. The V and J genes are TRBV5-4 and TRBJ2-3; D tentatively reads TRBD1 or TRBD2 (5 bases each). Trimming took off 4 bases at V and 5 bases at J, with 14 bases between the two ends. The germline V gene has CDR1 SGHNT and CDR2 YYREEE (reference sequence). This CDR3 is 14 amino acids long. The CDR3 region is CASSADFRVDTQYF. CDR3 nucleotides: TGTGCCAGCAGCGCGGACTTCAGGGTAGATACGCAGTATTTT.

This clone was found a few times. V usage is TRBV28 and J usage is TRBJ1-6; unclear D gene. Looked up from germline, CDR1 is MDHEN and CDR2 is SYDVKM. V lost 5 bases and J 14 bases, leaving 13 bases between the germline ends. The CDR3 loop spans 12 amino acids. CDR3 region: CASSPYGFALHF. CDR3 sequence (DNA): TGTGCCAGCAGTCCCTATGGCTTTGCCCTCCACTTT. The complete variable domain, with remaining parts taken from reference TRBV28 and TRBJ1-6, reads DVKVTQSSRYLVKRTGEKVFLECVQDMDHENMFWYRQDPGLGLRLIYFSYDVKMKEKGDIPEGYSVSREKKERFSLILESASTNQTSMYLCASSPYGFALHFGNGTRLTVT.

The rearrangement uses TRBV7-9 and TRBJ2-5; 10 bases align to TRBD2. J was trimmed by 1 base and V by 5 bases; bases with no gene match: 7. The CDR3 is made up of 16 amino acids. Germline V CDR1 and CDR2: SEHNR, FQNEAQ (reference sequence). In nucleotides, the CDR3 is TGTGCCAGCAGCGCGCATAGCGGGGGGTTCCAAGAGACCCAGTACTTC. Its translation: CASSAHSGGFQETQYF.

This sequence joins TRBV4-2 and TRBJ1-3, with TRBD1 matching over 8 bases. Losses at the gene ends were 3 bases for V and 3 bases for J; bases not matched to a gene: 7. Germline CDR1 reads LGHNA; CDR2 reads YNFKEQ. The CDR3 runs to 16 residues. The CDR3 DNA is TGTGCCAGCAGCCAGGACAGGGCCGGGGGTGGAAACACCATATATTTT. It is translated as CASSQDRAGGGNTIYF.

The gene calls are TRBV11-2 and TRBJ2-4; D may be TRBD1 or TRBD2 (6 bases each). Trimming removed 5 bases at V and 6 bases at J, with 20 bases between. This CDR3 has 16 residues. Germline CDR1 and CDR2: SGHAT and FQNNGV. CDR3 sequence reads: CASSGRRGLPPNIQYF. For the CDR3, the DNA is TGTGCCAGCAGCGGTCGCCGGGGGCTCCCCCCAAACATTCAGTACTTC.

CDR3 loop: CASARTEGNTEAFF. The CDR3 bases are TGTGCCAGCGCAAGGACTGAGGGGAACACTGAAGCTTTCTTT. V and J are TRBV5-6 and TRBJ1-1; D not certain. Trimming stripped 7 bases from V and 1 base from J, with 14 bases between. The germline gives CDR1 SGHDT, CDR2 YYEEEE. This CDR3 has 14 amino acids.

This sequence joins TRBV15 and TRBJ1-3; no clear D. The CDR3 sequence is 13 residues long. Germline CDR1 LNHNV, CDR2 YYDKDF (reference sequence). Trimming cost V 5 bases and J 0 bases, with 5 bases left between them. The CDR3 region is CATSRTSGNTIYF. Written as DNA, the CDR3 is TGTGCCACCAGCCGCACCTCTGGAAACACCATATATTTT.